What follows are 11 T cell receptor beta chains derived from one specimen sequenced in a study of blood T cell repertoires in COVID-19. Only in-frame clones appear in the TCRdb table, and some are missing; sequencing was by immunoSEQ multiplex PCR. The data contain 150,000 to 200,000 clones, around 82% of them seen just once; the ten biggest clones take up roughly 5%. Sequencing was performed on PBMCs or T cells enriched from blood (not recorded which). Receptor source: a woman in her sixties or seventies with acute COVID-19.

The V call is TRBV5-1, the J call TRBJ2-3; D is perhaps TRBD2 (6 bases). The CDR3 runs to 14 residues. Trimming left V 0 bases short and J 6 bases short, with 11 bases between. Germline V gene sequence: CDR1 SGHRS, CDR2 YFSETQ. CDR3 in amino acids: CASSLGTTGDTQYF. CDR3 nucleotide sequence: TGCGCCAGCAGCTTGGGGACTACGGGTGATACGCAGTATTTT.

The V call is TRBV11-2, the J call TRBJ2-2, with D possibly matching TRBD2 (6 bases). Trimming shortened V by 5 bases and J by 3 bases, and 10 bases separated the two germline ends. The CDR3 length is 14 residues. Germline values: CDR1 SGHAT, CDR2 FQNNGV. The CDR3 coding sequence is TGTGCCAGCAGCCCTCGGGGGTACACCGGGGAGCTGTTTTTT. Protein product: CASSPRGYTGELFF.

The chain links TRBV10-3 to TRBJ2-3, with 7 bases identical to TRBD2. The V segment lost 2 bases and the J segment 1 base; nucleotides outside the gene matches: 3. Per germline, CDR1 ENHRY and CDR2 SYGVKD. The CDR3 runs 15 residues. The DNA of the CDR3 is TGTGCCATCAGTGAGACAGGACTAGGCACAGATACGCAGTATTTT. As protein: CAISETGLGTDTQYF.

The CDR3 region has the DNA TGTGCCAGCAGCGGACAGGGGGCGTCCTACAATGAGCAGTTCTTC. Translation gives CASSGQGASYNEQFF. The gene calls are TRBV4-2 and TRBJ2-1; 11 nucleotides align to TRBD1. The CDR3 is made up of 15 amino acids. The V gene end was trimmed by 5 bases and the J gene end by 1 base; junction bases not matched to a gene: 1. Germline CDR1 and CDR2: LGHNA and YNFKEQ.

This clone was picked up many times. The chain carries TRBV5-1 and TRBJ1-4, with 7 bases that match TRBD1. V lost 3 bases and J lost 2; bases outside the gene matches: 1. Germline V gives CDR1 SGHRS, CDR2 YFSETQ. This CDR3 is 14 amino acids long. DNA for the CDR3: TGCGCCAGCAGCTCGGGACAGACTAATGAAAAACTGTTTTTT. Translating gives CASSSGQTNEKLFF.

The V call is TRBV19, the J call TRBJ2-7; TRBD1 matches 7 bases. Germline CDR1 is LNHDA and CDR2 is SQIVND (reference sequence). The CDR3 totals 14 residues. Losses at the gene ends were 3 bases for V and 1 base for J; bases not matched to a gene: 3. The CDR3 sequence: CASSIMTGSYEQYF. Here the CDR3 DNA reads TGTGCCAGTAGTATCATGACAGGGTCCTACGAGCAGTACTTC.

The chain is built from TRBV28 and TRBJ2-2; perhaps TRBD2 as D (5 bases). CDR3 length: 15 residues. CDR1 MDHEN and CDR2 SYDVKM come from the germline V gene. CDR3 residues: CASRASIANTGELFF. DNA of the CDR3: TGTGCAAGCCGGGCTAGCATCGCGAACACCGGGGAGCTGTTTTTT.

V and J are TRBV19 and TRBJ2-7; 8 positions match TRBD1. The germline V gene encodes CDR1 LNHDA and CDR2 SQIVND (reference sequence). CDR3 length: 15 amino acids. V was pared by 4 bases and J by 1 base, with 6 bases of the junction left unmatched. This CDR3 is CASSKTGGFSYEQYF. In DNA form, the CDR3 reads TGTGCCAGTAGTAAAACAGGGGGTTTTTCCTACGAGCAGTACTTC.

This chain connects TRBV19 to TRBJ1-1; D might be TRBD1 (5 bases). The CDR3 length is 13 residues. Germline CDR1 reads LNHDA; CDR2 reads SQIVND (reference sequence). V was trimmed by 2 bases and J by 8 bases, leaving 12 bases between them. CDR3: CASSISGLREAFF. In DNA form, the CDR3 reads TGTGCCAGTAGTATATCGGGACTGAGGGAAGCTTTCTTT. The variable domain in full, completed from reference TRBV19 and TRBJ1-1, reads DGGITQSPKYLFRKEGQNVTLSCEQNLNHDAMYWYRQDPGQGLRLIYYSQIVNDFQKGDIAEGYSVSREKKESFPLTVTSAQKNPTAFYLCASSISGLREAFFGQGTRLTVV.

This clone was recorded once. The chain recombines TRBV5-1 with TRBJ2-7; 7 bases map to TRBD2. The CDR3 runs to 14 residues. Germline CDR1 and CDR2: SGHRS and YFSETQ. V dropped 2 bases and J dropped 2; count of bases not matched to a gene: 4. The CDR3: CASSFLAEPYEQYF. The CDR3 nucleotides read TGCGCCAGCAGCTTCCTAGCGGAGCCCTACGAGCAGTACTTC.

The rearrangement links TRBV7-9 to TRBJ1-6; unclear D gene. The CDR3 contains 16 residues. V dropped 1 base and J dropped 8 bases, with 15 bases sitting between them. Germline CDR1 reads SEHNR; CDR2 reads FQNEAQ (reference sequence). CDR3 loop: CASSLGSGTSDSPLHF. The CDR3 DNA reads as TGTGCCAGCAGCTTAGGTAGCGGCACCTCAGATTCACCCCTCCACTTT.